This is a list of T cell receptor beta chains from one sample in a study of T cells in Graves' hyperthyroidism and ophthalmopathy. TCRdb reprocessed the multiplex PCR reads with MiXCR, giving one entry per CDR3 protein. Here the sample spans about 720,000 distinct CDR3 sequences, 16% being singletons. Sequenced sample: blood. Receptors were obtained from a man in his late teens or twenties with Graves' hyperthyroidism. The CDR3 runs from the conserved cysteine through the conserved F or W. D genes are given only for firm matches. Clone size is given for some rows only: seen once, a few or many times, or a class if the clone is expanded.

V	size	D	J	DNA	CDR3
TRBV30	many	.	TRBJ2-1	TGTGCCTGGAGTGTAAGTATCCAGGGCGGTAATCTGTTCTTC	CAWSVSIQGGNLFF
TRBV10-3	.	TRBD2	TRBJ2-2	TGTGCCATTTGGTCGGGGGGGGCACCGAACACCGGGGAGCTGTTTTTT	CAIWSGGAPNTGELFF
TRBV12-3/TRBV12-4	many	TRBD2	TRBJ2-1	TGTGCCAGCAAAGCCTCCGCCCTAGCGGTGGGGGGTGAGCAGTTCTTC	CASKASALAVGGEQFF
TRBV2	.	TRBD1	TRBJ2-3	TGTGCCAGCGGGGGGACAGGGTTGGCAGATACGCAGTATTTT	CASGGTGLADTQYF
TRBV4-2	few	.	TRBJ2-3	TGTGCCAGCAGCACCAGCGGAGGCACAGATACGCAGTATTTT	CASSTSGGTDTQYF
TRBV20-1	.	.	TRBJ2-2	TGCAGTGCTGTGGCCACGACGGCCGGGGAGCTGTTTTTT	CSAVATTAGELFF
TRBV5-1	many	.	TRBJ2-1	TGCGCCAGCAGCCCGGCGGGACATTCCTCCTACAATGAGCAGTTCTTC	CASSPAGHSSYNEQFF
TRBV20-1	many	.	TRBJ2-3	TGCAGTGCTAGGGAAACAGATACGCAGTATTTT	CSARETDTQYF
TRBV12-3/TRBV12-4	many	TRBD1	TRBJ2-7	TGTGCCAGCAGTGTACGACAGGGCCGGAGCTCCTACGAGCAGTACTTC	CASSVRQGRSSYEQYF
TRBV28	many	.	TRBJ1-1	TGTGCCAGCAGTTTAGATGGGCTCACTGAAGCTTTCTTT	CASSLDGLTEAFF
TRBV4-3	.	TRBD1	TRBJ2-7	TGCGCCAGCAGCCAGGAAGTAAAGACAGGGGTATCCTACGAGCAGTACTTC	CASSQEVKTGVSYEQYF
TRBV5-1	many	.	TRBJ1-4	TGCGCCAGCAGCTTGGGCCAGAATAATGAAAAACTGTTTTTT	CASSLGQNNEKLFF
TRBV7-2	many	TRBD1	TRBJ2-7	TGTGCCAGCAACCATTGGACAGGAACAGGCGAGCAGTACTTC	CASNHWTGTGEQYF
TRBV6-2/TRBV6-3	few	TRBD1	TRBJ1-5	TGTGCCAGCAGTTACTCGTCTACCCTTAGGACAGGACATCAGCCCCAGCATTTT	CASSYSSTLRTGHQPQHF
TRBV28	few	.	TRBJ2-7	TGTGCCAGCAGTTTGCGACAAGGTGATTTGTTAGGGCAGTACTTC	CASSLRQGDLLGQYF
TRBV28	many	.	TRBJ2-3	TGTGCCAGCAGTACCCCCGAGGTAATGGGTACAGATACGCAGTATTTT	CASSTPEVMGTDTQYF
TRBV29-1	.	TRBD2	TRBJ2-1	TGCAGCGGCGAGCCCAGCGGGGGGGCCTACAATGAGCAGTTCTTC	CSGEPSGGAYNEQFF
TRBV12-3/TRBV12-4	many	TRBD1	TRBJ2-1	TGTGCCAGCAGTTTAGTTCATCGGACAGGGCCCTACAATGAGCAGTTCTTC	CASSLVHRTGPYNEQFF
TRBV7-9	many	.	TRBJ2-5	TGTGCCAGCAGTTTCCCCGCGACTCAAGAGACCCAGTACTTC	CASSFPATQETQYF
TRBV5-5	few	TRBD1	TRBJ1-5	TGTGCCAGCAGCATTGGACAGGCAAATCAGCCCCAGCATTTT	CASSIGQANQPQHF
TRBV28	many	.	TRBJ1-2	TGTGCCAGCCACGGTCTCTTCTATGGCTACACCTTC	CASHGLFYGYTF
TRBV7-2	many	.	TRBJ2-7	TGTGCCAGCAGCTTAAAATCCACTTACGAGCAGTACTTC	CASSLKSTYEQYF
TRBV9	many	TRBD2	TRBJ2-1	TGTGCCAGCAGCCCGGCTAGCGGGGCCTACAATGAGCAGTTCTTC	CASSPASGAYNEQFF
TRBV12-5	few	.	TRBJ2-3	TGTGCTAGTGGTTTGCGACTACAAGGCACAGATACGCAGTATTTT	CASGLRLQGTDTQYF
TRBV19	.	TRBD2	TRBJ2-7	TGTGCCAGTGCTCTAGCGGGAGAGACCTACGAGCAGTACTTC	CASALAGETYEQYF
TRBV7-9	many	TRBD2	TRBJ2-5	TGTGCCAGCAGCCCATTAGCGGGAGTTGGAGAGACCCAGTACTTC	CASSPLAGVGETQYF
TRBV2	many	TRBD2	TRBJ2-1	TGTGCCAGCATCCGGACTAGCGGGAGTGGTGAGCAGTTCTTC	CASIRTSGSGEQFF
TRBV2	many	.	TRBJ1-2	TGTGCCAGCAGGATGACAGGCAACTATGGCTACACCTTC	CASRMTGNYGYTF
TRBV28	few	.	TRBJ1-6	TGTGCCAGCAGTTTGGATCGGCATGGGGGTAATCACTTT	CASSLDRHGGNHF
TRBV11-2	many	.	TRBJ1-1	TGTGCCAGCAGCGAAGCGGGCACTTACACTGAAGCTTTCTTT	CASSEAGTYTEAFF
TRBV28	few	.	TRBJ2-5	TGTGCCAGCAGCCCATTGGCGAAGCTTGACCAAGAGACCCAGTACTTC	CASSPLAKLDQETQYF